This T cell receptor (beta chain) was observed in a study of identical twins. Findings and limits, study-wide: Where out-of-frame alpha sequences were twin-shared, they showed excess low generation probability.

TCRdb re-derived calls from the 5' RACE reads in MiXCR, one entry per CDR3 protein. This repertoire shows approximately 210,000 distinct CDR3 sequences, 15% to 20% found once; its top ten account for 40% to 45%. CDR3 length: 15 residues. V gave up 4 bases and J gave up 3 bases; unmatched junction bases: 8. Germline loops: CDR1 DFQATT, CDR2 SNEGSKA (reference sequence). This clonotype showed up many times. Its antigen is as yet unknown. These data were likewise used in another study, on T cells expressing NK-cell markers. In that study: CD3+CD56+NKG2C+, CD3+CD56+NKG2C- and CD3+CD56-NKG2C+ T cells, once sorted, supplied the TCR beta repertoires. Several experiments added an anti-gamma-delta TCR antibody to sort only alpha-beta TCR T cells. In four donors, dominant clonotypes made up about 25-65% of CD3+CD56-NKG2C+ cells.

The gene calls are TRBV20-1 and TRBJ2-1; TRBD1 aligns across 8 bases. Sequenced material: CD8+ T cells sorted from blood. This TCR derives from a woman aged 18-30 years in good health. CDR3 loop: CSATSTDRDYNEQFF. The CDR3 nucleotides read TGCAGTGCTACTTCGACGGACAGGGACTACAATGAGCAGTTCTTC.